Sequencing of this T cell receptor (beta chain) was carried out in a study of cytomegalovirus exposure and HLA in healthy donors. PCR involved 60 Vbeta and 13 Jbeta primers. This table comes from immunoSEQ multiplex PCR, and its TCRdb copy is limited to in-frame clones, with some not included. Of about 130,000 clones in the sample, less than 85% were seen once. The CDR3 totals 14 residues. The J segment lost 5 bases and the V segment lost 2 bases, leaving 7 bases of the junction unmatched. Germline lookup yields CDR1 GTSNPN and CDR2 SVGIG (reference sequence). This receptor was obtained from a man between 18 and 35 years old in good health and CMV-seropositive. The rearrangement links TRBV30 to TRBJ1-1; the match to TRBD1 covers 8 bases. Sequences were obtained from PBMCs. CDR3 region: CAWSKDRARTEAFF. The CDR3 DNA reads as TGTGCCTGGAGTAAGGACAGGGCAAGAACTGAAGCTTTCTTT.